The rows below give T cell receptor beta chains drawn from one sample of a study of blood T cell repertoires in COVID-19. Data came from immunoSEQ multiplex PCR; TCRdb stores just in-frame clones and leaves some out. In the table there are about 200,000 clones, about 85% of which are singletons. Sequenced: PBMCs or T cells enriched from blood (not recorded which). The source of these receptors is a woman aged 25 to 45 who had recovered from COVID-19. Both conserved end residues are part of each CDR3. A D gene is named only where the DNA matches it firmly. Where a row states a size, it is once, few, many or the class of an expanded clone; other rows omit it.

CDR3aa	CDR3nt	abundance	v_gene	d_gene	j_gene
CASSLPLGEAIYEQYF	TGTGCCAGCAGTTTACCCTTGGGAGAGGCTATATACGAGCAGTACTTC	NA	TRBV28	NA	TRBJ2-7
CASGPRGRFQPQHF	TGTGCCAGTGGACCCAGGGGGAGGTTCCAGCCCCAGCATTTT	NA	TRBV19	TRBD1	TRBJ1-5
CASRITAGTGAYNEQFF	TGTGCCAGTAGGATTACCGCCGGGACAGGGGCCTACAATGAGCAGTTCTTC	NA	TRBV19	TRBD1	TRBJ2-1
CASSTETSGEQYF	TGTGCCAGTAGTACGGAGACCTCGGGAGAGCAGTACTTC	NA	TRBV19	NA	TRBJ2-7
CAWSGRGQGSVFYGYTF	TGTGCCTGGAGTGGGAGGGGACAGGGGTCCGTTTTTTATGGCTACACCTTC	NA	TRBV30	TRBD1	TRBJ1-2
CASSEWAGSVSGNTIYF	TGTGCCAGCAGTGAATGGGCAGGGTCGGTTTCTGGAAACACCATATATTTT	NA	TRBV6-1	NA	TRBJ1-3
CASRVQGVANEKLFF	TGTGCCAGCAGGGTTCAGGGGGTGGCTAATGAAAAACTGTTTTTT	once	TRBV2	TRBD1	TRBJ1-4
CASSSSGGADYGYTF	TGTGCCAGCAGTTCGTCAGGGGGAGCGGACTATGGCTACACCTTC	once	TRBV27	TRBD1	TRBJ1-2
CALRGGQGRYEQYF	TGTGCCCTCAGAGGGGGACAGGGGCGGTACGAGCAGTACTTC	NA	TRBV19	TRBD1	TRBJ2-7
CASSYSRRVPNEKLFF	TGTGCCAGCAGTTACTCTAGGAGGGTTCCTAATGAAAAACTGTTTTTT	NA	TRBV6-5	NA	TRBJ1-4
CASSPLSAGGLTDTQYF	TGTGCCAGTAGTCCTTTGAGCGCGGGAGGGTTGACAGATACGCAGTATTTT	NA	TRBV19	TRBD2	TRBJ2-3
CAIRTGTTEAFF	TGTGCCATCAGGACTGGAACCACTGAAGCTTTCTTT	NA	TRBV6-6	NA	TRBJ1-1
CASSPLPGAHQPQHF	TGTGCCAGTAGTCCGTTACCAGGGGCTCATCAGCCCCAGCATTTT	NA	TRBV19	NA	TRBJ1-5
CASSQEEGTRLIGYTF	TGCGCCAGCAGCCAAGAGGAGGGGACGCGGTTGATCGGCTACACCTTC	NA	TRBV4-1	NA	TRBJ1-2
CATSRDTYTEAFF	TGTGCCACCAGCAGAGATACTTACACTGAAGCTTTCTTT	NA	TRBV15	NA	TRBJ1-1
CASSWDFVGSTNEKLFF	TGTGCCAGCAGCTGGGACTTCGTTGGGTCAACTAATGAAAAACTGTTTTTT	NA	TRBV7-8	NA	TRBJ1-4
CASSLDPDRSNYGYTF	TGTGCCAGCAGCTTAGATCCCGACAGATCTAACTATGGCTACACCTTC	NA	TRBV7-2	NA	TRBJ1-2
CASSFEIGAGRNEQFF	TGTGCCAGCAGCTTCGAAATAGGAGCGGGAAGGAATGAGCAGTTCTTC	NA	TRBV11-3	TRBD2	TRBJ2-1
CASSRDSYTEAFF	TGTGCCAGCAGCAGGGACAGTTACACTGAAGCTTTCTTT	NA	TRBV6-2/TRBV6-3	TRBD1	TRBJ1-1
CASSLDWGQGPSNSPLHF	TGTGCCAGCAGCTTAGATTGGGGACAGGGGCCTTCTAATTCACCCCTCCACTTT	NA	TRBV11-2	TRBD1	TRBJ1-6
CASSYGPGQGNTIYF	TGTGCCAGCAGTTACGGTCCGGGACAGGGGAACACCATATATTTT	NA	TRBV6-6	TRBD1	TRBJ1-3
CASSPGVSYGYTF	TGTGCCAGCAGCCCCGGAGTTAGCTATGGCTACACCTTC	NA	TRBV14	NA	TRBJ1-2
CASRLAGGFYNEQFF	TGTGCCAGCAGATTGGCGGGAGGGTTCTACAATGAGCAGTTCTTC	NA	TRBV11-2	TRBD2	TRBJ2-1
CAWNRGLDTGELFF	TGTGCCTGGAACAGGGGGTTGGACACCGGGGAGCTGTTTTTT	NA	TRBV30	TRBD1	TRBJ2-2
CASSLRPLRSHNEQFF	TGTGCCAGCAGTTTACGCCCGCTTAGAAGTCACAATGAGCAGTTCTTC	NA	TRBV27	NA	TRBJ2-1
CSVEGQANTGELFF	TGCAGCGTTGAGGGACAGGCGAACACCGGGGAGCTGTTTTTT	NA	TRBV29-1	TRBD1	TRBJ2-2
CAGTGASTDTQYF	TGTGCCGGAACGGGAGCTAGCACAGATACGCAGTATTTT	once	TRBV30	NA	TRBJ2-3
CASKVAGPYNSPLHF	TGTGCCAGCAAAGTAGCGGGGCCCTATAATTCACCCCTCCACTTT	NA	TRBV6-5	NA	TRBJ1-6
CAWSPVLMNTEAFF	TGTGCCTGGAGTCCTGTACTTATGAACACTGAAGCTTTCTTT	NA	TRBV30	NA	TRBJ1-1
CASSARQGIGYGYTF	TGTGCCAGCAGCGCCCGACAGGGGATAGGCTATGGCTACACCTTC	NA	TRBV9	TRBD1	TRBJ1-2
CASTPVGEGVRGYTF	TGTGCCAGCACCCCGGTAGGGGAAGGGGTGCGTGGCTACACCTTC	NA	TRBV6-2/TRBV6-3	NA	TRBJ1-2
CAWSDRGYDTGELFF	TGTGCCTGGAGTGACAGGGGGTATGACACCGGGGAGCTGTTTTTT	NA	TRBV30	TRBD1	TRBJ2-2
CASSPQGYEQYF	TGTGCCAGTAGTCCACAGGGCTACGAGCAGTACTTC	NA	TRBV19	NA	TRBJ2-7
CASSMTGLDNEQFF	TGTGCCAGTAGTATGACAGGGTTGGACAATGAGCAGTTCTTC	once	TRBV19	TRBD1	TRBJ2-1
CASSEHGRGGQPQHF	TGTGCCAGCAGTGAACACGGAAGGGGTGGTCAGCCCCAGCATTTT	NA	TRBV6-1	NA	TRBJ1-5
CASSQVIGSMNTEAFF	TGCGCCAGCAGCCAAGTTATCGGGTCCATGAACACTGAAGCTTTCTTT	NA	TRBV4-3	NA	TRBJ1-1
CASGGDSTYYGYTF	TGTGCCAGTGGAGGGGACAGTACCTACTATGGCTACACCTTC	NA	TRBV19	TRBD1	TRBJ1-2
CASRLGGTEAFF	TGTGCCAGCCGACTGGGTGGCACTGAAGCTTTCTTT	NA	TRBV6-5	NA	TRBJ1-1
CASSPWGVRETQYF	TGTGCCAGCAGCCCATGGGGGGTTCGAGAGACCCAGTACTTC	NA	TRBV5-4	NA	TRBJ2-5
CASRKTVDSPLHF	TGTGCCAGCAGAAAGACAGTCGATTCACCCCTCCACTTT	NA	TRBV6-4	NA	TRBJ1-6
CATSRVGDYGYTF	TGTGCCACCAGCAGAGTCGGGGACTATGGCTACACCTTC	NA	TRBV15	NA	TRBJ1-2